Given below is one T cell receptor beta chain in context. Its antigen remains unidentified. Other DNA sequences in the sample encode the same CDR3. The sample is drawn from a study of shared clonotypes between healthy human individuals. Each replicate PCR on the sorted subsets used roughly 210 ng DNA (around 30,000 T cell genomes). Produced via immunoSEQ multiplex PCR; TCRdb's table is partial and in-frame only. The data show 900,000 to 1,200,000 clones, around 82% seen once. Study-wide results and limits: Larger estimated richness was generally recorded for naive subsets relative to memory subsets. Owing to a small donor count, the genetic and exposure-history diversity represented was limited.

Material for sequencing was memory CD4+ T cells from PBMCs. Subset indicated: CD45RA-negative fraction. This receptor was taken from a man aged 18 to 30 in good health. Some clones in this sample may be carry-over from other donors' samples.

The CDR3 is CASSLAGTGYEQYF. The CDR3 region has the DNA TGTGCCAGCAGTTTAGCAGGGACGGGATACGAGCAGTACTTC. The rearrangement joins TRBV28 to TRBJ2-7; D tentatively reads TRBD1 or TRBD2 (5 bases each). This CDR3 is built from 14 residues. The germline V gene has CDR1 MDHEN and CDR2 SYDVKM. V was trimmed by 2 bases and J by 4 bases, leaving 12 bases between them.